The 32 T cell receptor beta chains given below trace back to one sample, sequenced in a study of blood T cells in healthy people across ages. Together with a sample-barcoded 5' primer, a J-beta primer mix was included in a second PCR lasting about 7 to 12 cycles. TCRdb ran MiXCR on the 5' RACE reads and lists one entry per CDR3 protein. The sample carries hundreds of thousands of distinct CDR3 sequences, more than 55% recorded once. The specimen was blood. The receptors originated from a man between 40 and 49 years old in good health.

The chain is built from TRBV12-3 or TRBV12-4 and TRBJ1-5; no clear D. V was cut by 5 bases and J by 0 bases, with 11 bases left in between. The CDR3 has 15 amino acids. The CDR3 spells CASSPPGFSNQPQHF. The CDR3, as DNA: TGTGCCAGCAGTCCCCCGGGTTTTAGCAATCAGCCCCAGCATTTT.

The chain combines TRBV7-9 with TRBJ1-1; D remains ambiguous. The CDR3 has 18 amino acids. V lost 4 bases to trimming and J lost 1 base, with 22 bases between them. Germline CDR1 is SEHNR and CDR2 is FQNEAQ (reference sequence). The CDR3 region has the DNA TGTGCCAGCAGCTCCCTGCGGCGTCGTTTGGGTTCGAACACTGAAGCTTTCTTT. It yields the protein CASSSLRRRLGSNTEAFF.

This clonotype was detected only a few times. The rearrangement joins TRBV28 to TRBJ2-5; D gene ambiguous. The length of the CDR3 is 13 residues. CDR1 is MDHEN, CDR2 SYDVKM, per germline. V lost 8 bases, J lost 0 bases, and 10 bases lay in between. The CDR3 sequence: CASLTVNQETQYF. The CDR3 region has the DNA TGTGCCAGCCTTACAGTGAACCAAGAGACCCAGTACTTC.

This clonotype has more than one count but fewer than ten. The V gene is TRBV7-6, the J gene TRBJ2-7; tentative D call: TRBD2 (6 bases). This CDR3 spans 14 amino acids. Deletions cut 3 bases from V and 1 base from J, with 10 bases between. Germline V gives CDR1 SGHVS, CDR2 FNYEAQ. DNA of the CDR3: TGTGCCAGCAGCTTGGGGGAGGATTCCTACGAGCAGTACTTC. Amino acid sequence: CASSLGEDSYEQYF. Full variable domain (remainder filled in from reference TRBV7-6 and TRBJ2-7): GAGVSQSPRYKVTKRGQDVALRCDPISGHVSLYWYRQALGQGPEFLTYFNYEAQQDKSGLPNDRFSAERPEGSISTLTIQRTEQRDSAMYRCASSLGEDSYEQYFGPGTRLTVT.

This clonotype was detected many times. The chain has TRBV10-3 and TRBJ2-6; 7 bases fit TRBD1. V lost 8 bases, J lost 12 bases, and 16 bases stayed unmatched. The germline gives CDR1 ENHRY, CDR2 SYGVKD. The CDR3 totals 15 residues. The CDR3 loop reads CAIEALTGLHSVLTF. Here the CDR3 DNA reads TGTGCCATCGAGGCGCTGACAGGGCTCCACAGCGTCCTGACTTTC.

The chain combines TRBV28 with TRBJ2-7, with 8 bases fitting TRBD2. This CDR3 comprises 13 residues. Germline CDR1 is MDHEN and CDR2 is SYDVKM. V shed 6 bases, J shed 4 bases, and the junction held 5 bases outside the gene matches. The CDR3 DNA is TGTGCCAGCAGGAGTAGCGGGATGTACGAGCAGTACTTC. Its protein is CASRSSGMYEQYF.

This clonotype was counted between two and nine times. V and J are TRBV28 and TRBJ2-7; D not resolved. Between the trimmed V and J ends, which lost 7 bases and 2 bases, there was a span of 15 bases. This CDR3 is built from 14 residues. Germline-derived CDR1 and CDR2 are MDHEN and SYDVKM. The CDR3 region has the DNA TGTGCCAGCAACGAAGGTTGGTCGACCTACGAGCAGTACTTC. Translated, it gives CASNEGWSTYEQYF.

The chain uses TRBV29-1 and TRBJ2-5; 7 bases align to TRBD1. The germline V gene has CDR1 SQVTM and CDR2 ANQGSEA. V gave up 5 bases and J gave up 3 bases; unmatched junction bases: 9. This CDR3 is 14 amino acids long. Here the CDR3 reads CSVQRQGWEETQYF. CDR3 coding DNA: TGCAGCGTTCAAAGACAGGGCTGGGAAGAGACCCAGTACTTC.

This clonotype was seen only a few times. The gene calls are TRBV29-1 and TRBJ1-2; D perhaps matches TRBD1 (5 bases). This CDR3 is 14 amino acids long. Trimming stripped 5 bases from V and 3 bases from J, with 16 bases between. CDR1 is SQVTM and CDR2 is ANQGSEA in the germline V gene. DNA of the CDR3: TGCAGCGTTAAAGGGGCGAAGATGGACTATGGCTACACCTTC. Protein: CSVKGAKMDYGYTF.

This clonotype was counted a few times. The chain joins TRBV12-3 or TRBV12-4 to TRBJ2-1; 9 nucleotides agree with TRBD1. The last part of the DNA fits TRBJ2-7 better; the J call may be wrong. CDR3 length equals 13 residues. DNA for the CDR3: TGTGCCAGCAGTCCGACAGGGGGGGCCGAGCAGTACTTC. Translation gives CASSPTGGAEQYF.

The chain joins TRBV24-1 to TRBJ2-1; 8 positions agree with TRBD1. From germline, CDR1 is KGHDR and CDR2 SFDVKD. The CDR3 extends over 14 amino acids. After removal of 4 bases from V and 5 bases from J, the junction contained 3 bases not matched to a gene. The CDR3 protein is CATSEPTGDNEQFF. The CDR3 nucleotides are TGTGCCACCAGTGAACCGACAGGGGACAATGAGCAGTTCTTC.

This clonotype has more than one count but fewer than ten. This chain uses TRBV20-1 with TRBJ2-1, with 8 bases aligning to TRBD2. This CDR3 has 15 amino acids. Trimming cost V 8 bases and J 5 bases; bases outside gene matches: 14. CDR1 DFQATT and CDR2 SNEGSKA come from the germline V gene (reference sequence). In DNA form, the CDR3 reads TGCAGTTCCGACGGGGGGGGAGGGTTGAACAATGAGCAGTTCTTC. Translating it yields CSSDGGGGLNNEQFF.

This rearrangement joins TRBV7-9 to TRBJ2-7, with 10 bases identical to TRBD2. With 5 bases clipped from V and 4 bases from J, the junction kept 5 bases outside the gene matches. The CDR3 extends over 14 amino acids. Looked up from germline, CDR1 is SEHNR and CDR2 is FQNEAQ (reference sequence). As DNA, the CDR3 is TGTGCCAGCAGCCCTAGCGGGAGTGAGTACGAGCAGTACTTC. Protein sequence: CASSPSGSEYEQYF.

V and J are TRBV5-1 and TRBJ2-3; TRBD1 or TRBD2 may be the D gene (5 bases each). V lost 2 bases and J lost 2, with 15 bases in between. The germline V gene has CDR1 SGHRS and CDR2 YFSETQ. This CDR3 region has 16 residues. CDR3 coding DNA: TGCGCCAGCAGCTTTGCTCGGGACGACGACACAGATACGCAGTATTTT. Translated, it gives CASSFARDDDTDTQYF. The complete variable domain, with remaining parts taken from reference TRBV5-1 and TRBJ2-3, reads KAGVTQTPRYLIKTRGQQVTLSCSPISGHRSVSWYQQTPGQGLQFLFEYFSETQRNKGNFPGRFSGRQFSNSRSEMNVSTLELGDSALYLCASSFARDDDTDTQYFGPGTRLTVL.

The J gene is TRBJ2-2, the V gene TRBV28; 7 nucleotides align to TRBD1. The CDR3 covers 14 residues. V lost 8 bases, J lost 7 bases, and 10 bases stayed unmatched. Germline V CDR1 and CDR2: MDHEN, SYDVKM. This CDR3 reads CASYTQTGIGELFF. The CDR3 DNA sequence: TGTGCCAGCTATACGCAGACAGGGATCGGGGAGCTGTTTTTT.

Notes on this clonotype: A much bigger clone sits one base away, suggesting this may be a read error. The rearrangement links TRBV6-2 or TRBV6-3 to TRBJ2-1; D possibly corresponds to TRBD2 (6 bases). The CDR3 contains 17 residues. V gave up 3 bases and J gave up 2 bases, with 17 bases separating them. CDR1 and CDR2 from the germline V gene are MNHEY and SVGEGT. CDR3 in DNA: TGTGCCAGCAGTTATGTTATGGTCGGGAGTCCCTACAATGAGCAGTTCTTC. Translation: CASSYVMVGSPYNEQFF.

The V gene is TRBV5-1, the J gene TRBJ2-1; TRBD1 aligns across 7 bases. Losses at the gene ends were 6 bases for V and 3 bases for J; bases not matched to a gene: 9. This CDR3 has 15 residues. Germline V gene sequence: CDR1 SGHRS, CDR2 YFSETQ. The CDR3 DNA reads TGCGCCAGCACGGTAGGGGGCTTGAACTACAATGAGCAGTTCTTC. Translated: CASTVGGLNYNEQFF.

This clonotype was counted between two and nine times. The rearrangement links TRBV27 to TRBJ1-1; no reliable D call. The V end was cut by 3 bases, the J end by 4 bases, with 3 bases between. Germline V CDR1 and CDR2: MNHEY, SMNVEV (reference sequence). CDR3 size: 11 residues. The CDR3 is CASSFSTEAFF. The DNA for the CDR3 is TGTGCCAGCAGTTTTAGCACTGAAGCTTTCTTT.

The chain has TRBV20-1 and TRBJ2-7, with TRBD2 matching 7 bases. Trimming removed 0 bases from V and 0 bases from J; junction bases left unmatched: 8. CDR1 and CDR2 (germline): DFQATT, SNEGSKA (reference sequence). CDR3 size: 16 residues. Written as DNA, the CDR3 is TGCAGTGCTAGAGACCCGGCGGCGGGAGCCTCCTACGAGCAGTACTTC. Its translation: CSARDPAAGASYEQYF.

V is TRBV24-1 and J is TRBJ2-5, with D perhaps matching TRBD1 or TRBD2 (5 bases each). The end of the DNA fits TRBJ2-7 better, so the J call may be wrong. Germline V CDR1 and CDR2: KGHDR, SFDVKD. The CDR3 consists of 16 residues. CDR3 in DNA: TGTGCCACCAGTGATTCCGAGGGGCCGGACCCCGACGAGCAGTACTTC. Translation: CATSDSEGPDPDEQYF.

The chain recombines TRBV11-1 with TRBJ1-1; TRBD1 might be the D (6 bases). Looked up from germline, CDR1 is SGHAT and CDR2 is FQDESV (reference sequence). Trimming shortened V by 1 base and J by 6 bases, and 12 bases separated the two germline ends. The CDR3 is 14 residues long. The CDR3 region is CASSLGAGAAEAFF. The CDR3 nucleotides are TGTGCCAGCAGCTTAGGGGCAGGGGCAGCTGAAGCTTTCTTT.

This clonotype was seen more than once but under ten times. The rearrangement uses TRBV28 and TRBJ2-5, with a weak D call TRBD1 (6 bases). Germline CDR1 is MDHEN and CDR2 is SYDVKM. V gave up 5 bases and J gave up 1 base, with 14 bases separating them. This CDR3 comprises 15 residues. The CDR3 sequence is CASSPLRQAQETQYF. CDR3 bases: TGTGCCAGCAGTCCCCTACGACAGGCCCAAGAGACCCAGTACTTC.

Of note for this clonotype: This may come from a read error, since a much larger clone is one base off. The chain combines TRBV5-1 with TRBJ2-1, with a tentative D call TRBD1 (5 bases). The CDR3 runs to 15 residues. Germline V CDR1 and CDR2: SGHRS, YFSETQ. The CDR3 loop reads CANSQDIPVANEQFF. The CDR3 DNA reads TGCGCCAACAGCCAGGACATTCCAGTGGCCAATGAGCAGTTCTTC. Full variable domain (rest looked up from reference TRBV5-1 and TRBJ2-1): KAGVTQTPRYLIKTRGQQVTLSCSPISGHRSVSWYQQTPGQGLQFLFEYFSETQRNKGNFPGRFSGRQFSNSRSEMNVSTLELGDSALYLCANSQDIPVANEQFFGPGTRLTVL.

This chain uses TRBV7-2 with TRBJ1-1; D might be TRBD1 (5 bases). This CDR3 region has 14 residues. Germline V gives CDR1 SGHTA, CDR2 FQGNSA. Trimming left V 2 bases short and J 4 bases short, with 11 bases between. In nucleotides, the CDR3 is TGTGCCAGCAGCTTAAGCAGGGTGACCACTGAAGCTTTCTTT. Amino acid sequence: CASSLSRVTTEAFF.

This clonotype was detected a few times. This chain uses TRBV7-8 with TRBJ2-3, with a possible D match to TRBD2 (5 bases). This CDR3 region has 14 residues. The germline V and J ends were trimmed by 5 bases and 2 bases, with 11 bases remaining between them. Germline V lookup: CDR1 SGHVS, CDR2 FQNEAQ. CDR3 in amino acids: CASSPAVTTDTQYF. The CDR3 coding sequence is TGTGCCAGCAGCCCAGCGGTGACCACAGATACGCAGTATTTT.

Ten or more counts support this clonotype. The chain couples TRBV4-3 to TRBJ2-1; D is undetermined. CDR1 and CDR2 (germline): LGHNA, YSLEER. The ends were cut back, 1 base at V and 2 bases at J, with 3 bases in the middle. The CDR3 spans 13 residues. The CDR3 DNA sequence: TGCGCCAGCAGCCAAGGGGCCTACAATGAGCAGTTCTTC. It yields the protein CASSQGAYNEQFF.

The V call is TRBV6-1, the J call TRBJ1-1; 7 nucleotides line up with TRBD1. CDR3 length: 14 residues. Germline V gene sequence: CDR1 MNHNS, CDR2 SASEGT. J was trimmed by 1 base and V by 5 bases; bases with no gene match: 4. The CDR3 protein is CASSRTGANTEAFF. CDR3 DNA: TGTGCCAGCAGTCGAACAGGGGCGAACACTGAAGCTTTCTTT.

The chain couples TRBV5-5 to TRBJ2-7; 9 bases map to TRBD1. V dropped 5 bases and J dropped 4; count of bases not matched to a gene: 4. Germline CDR1 reads SGHKS; CDR2 reads YYEKEE (reference sequence). There are 13 residues in the CDR3. This CDR3 is CASSTGGGYEQYF. The DNA for the CDR3 is TGTGCCAGCAGTACAGGGGGCGGATACGAGCAGTACTTC.

This chain joins TRBV28 and TRBJ1-4; D gene uncertain. Trimming removed 7 bases at V and 4 bases at J, with 13 bases between. Germline CDR1 reads MDHEN; CDR2 reads SYDVKM. The CDR3 sequence is 14 residues long. Here the CDR3 DNA reads TGTGCCAGCACCCGGGCAGGCTATAATGAAAAACTGTTTTTT. Translating it yields CASTRAGYNEKLFF.

This sequence joins TRBV6-1 and TRBJ1-2; 8 positions agree with TRBD1. This CDR3 comprises 16 residues. The germline V gene has CDR1 MNHNS and CDR2 SASEGT. The junction had 12 bases not matched to a gene; V was cut back by 6 bases and J by 3 bases. The CDR3 loop reads CASREYIGQGDYGYTF. As DNA, the CDR3 is TGTGCCAGCAGGGAATACATCGGACAGGGTGACTATGGCTACACCTTC.

This clonotype was found once. The gene calls are TRBV20-1 and TRBJ1-6, with D hard to call. Deletions cut 6 bases from V and 7 bases from J, with 7 bases between. Per germline, CDR1 DFQATT and CDR2 SNEGSKA (reference sequence). The CDR3 has 11 amino acids. In DNA form, the CDR3 reads TGCAGTGCCGGGTCCAATTCACCCCTCCACTTT. It is translated as CSAGSNSPLHF.

This chain connects TRBV5-1 to TRBJ2-6; D may match TRBD1 or TRBD2 (5 bases each). The CDR3 runs to 14 residues. Germline loops: CDR1 SGHRS, CDR2 YFSETQ. Trimming left V 4 bases short and J 2 bases short, with 7 bases between. In DNA form, the CDR3 reads TGCGCCAGCAGCCGGGGCCCTGGGGCCAACGTCCTGACTTTC. This gives the protein CASSRGPGANVLTF.